These 14 T cell receptor beta chains were sequenced from one sample in a study of T cell changes during pregnancy in multiple sclerosis. Method: immunoSEQ multiplex PCR; TCRdb's copy keeps in-frame clones and lacks some. The data show under 60,000 clones, approximately 90% seen once. The sequencing used CD8+ T cells from peripheral blood mononuclear cells, collected after pregnancy. These receptors originate from a female donor with multiple sclerosis, enrolled in a pregnancy study.

The gene calls are TRBV13 and TRBJ1-5; 7 bases are a match to TRBD1. V trimming: 5 bases; J trimming: 2 bases; junction bases outside the gene matches: 6. In germline, CDR1 is PRHDT, CDR2 FYEKMQ (reference sequence). This CDR3 contains 15 residues. In DNA form, the CDR3 reads TGTGCCAGCAGCCGCAGACAGGGCGGCAATCAGCCCCAGCATTTT. It specifies CASSRRQGGNQPQHF.

CDR3 DNA: TGTGCCAGCAGCGTAGGGTACGGGGAGGACCTGAACACTGAAGCTTTCTTT. As protein: CASSVGYGEDLNTEAFF. This chain joins TRBV9 and TRBJ1-1; D unclear. There are 17 residues in the CDR3. V gave up 0 bases and J gave up 0 bases, with 15 bases separating them. Looked up from germline, CDR1 is SGDLS and CDR2 is YYNGEE. Variable domain in full (rest from reference TRBV9 and TRBJ1-1): DSGVTQTPKHLITATGQRVTLRCSPRSGDLSVYWYQQSLDQGLQFLIQYYNGEERAKGNILERFSAQQFPDLHSELNLSSLELGDSALYFCASSVGYGEDLNTEAFFGQGTRLTVV.

The J gene is TRBJ2-7, the V gene TRBV2; a possible D gene is TRBD2 (7 bases). This CDR3 comprises 15 residues. Germline CDR1 SNHLY, CDR2 FYNNEI. The V and J ends lost 1 base and 2 bases respectively, with 12 bases between them. The CDR3 is CASSEGSGGPYEQYF. The CDR3 region has the DNA TGTGCCAGCAGTGAAGGGTCGGGGGGCCCCTACGAGCAGTACTTC.

The chain joins TRBV2 to TRBJ2-1, with D possibly TRBD1 on 5 matching bases. CDR3 length equals 12 residues. V shed 2 bases and J shed 9 bases, with 8 bases lying between them. Germline lookup yields CDR1 SNHLY and CDR2 FYNNEI. The CDR3 here is CASSELDSEQFF. The CDR3 bases are TGTGCCAGCAGTGAACTTGACAGTGAGCAGTTCTTC.

The CDR3 spells CASSLGQHTEAFF. CDR3 nucleotide sequence: TGTGCCAGCAGCCTAGGACAGCACACTGAAGCTTTCTTT. J is TRBJ1-1 and V is TRBV16; the D gene is possibly TRBD1 (6 bases). The germline V gene has CDR1 KGHSY and CDR2 FQNENV. Trimming took 4 bases from V and 3 from J, leaving 9 bases between them. This CDR3 is built from 13 residues.

The rearrangement links TRBV19 to TRBJ2-7; perhaps TRBD2 as D (5 bases). Trimming stripped 1 base from V and 3 bases from J, with 13 bases between. Germline-derived CDR1 and CDR2 are LNHDA and SQIVND (reference sequence). The CDR3 totals 15 residues. The CDR3 here is CASSIGSGRSYEQYF. The CDR3 nucleotides read TGTGCCAGTAGTATAGGAAGCGGCAGAAGCTACGAGCAGTACTTC.

This clone is a singleton in its sample. The chain uses TRBV7-9 and TRBJ1-2; 7 bases line up with TRBD1. The V gene end was trimmed by 4 bases and the J gene end by 5 bases; junction bases not matched to a gene: 7. From germline, CDR1 is SEHNR and CDR2 FQNEAQ (reference sequence). The CDR3 extends over 14 amino acids. The CDR3 DNA follows: TGTGCCAGCAGCTCGGAGGGACAGCGGTATGGCTACACCTTC. As protein: CASSSEGQRYGYTF. Supplemented by reference TRBV7-9 and TRBJ1-2, the full variable domain reads DTGVSQNPRHKITKRGQNVTFRCDPISEHNRLYWYRQTLGQGPEFLTYFQNEAQLEKSRLLSDRFSAERPKGSFSTLEIQRTEQGDSAMYLCASSSEGQRYGYTFGSGTRLTVV.

CDR3 in DNA: TGTGCCAGTCGGACAGGGTTCTACGAGCAGTACTTC. The encoded protein is CASRTGFYEQYF. V is TRBV7-9 and J is TRBJ2-7, with 8 bases aligning to TRBD1. CDR1 SEHNR and CDR2 FQNEAQ come from the germline V gene (reference sequence). V lost 9 bases and J lost 3; bases outside the gene matches: 4. This CDR3 is built from 12 residues. Combining the CDR3 with reference TRBV7-9 and TRBJ2-7 gives the whole variable domain DTGVSQNPRHKITKRGQNVTFRCDPISEHNRLYWYRQTLGQGPEFLTYFQNEAQLEKSRLLSDRFSAERPKGSFSTLEIQRTEQGDSAMYLCASRTGFYEQYFGPGTRLTVT.

The V call is TRBV11-2, the J call TRBJ2-3; TRBD2 is a possible D gene (5 bases). This CDR3 comprises 15 residues. Per germline, CDR1 SGHAT and CDR2 FQNNGV. Trimming shortened V by 1 base and J by 1 base, and 9 bases separated the two germline ends. The CDR3 sequence is CASSLGTSRTDTQYF. The DNA for the CDR3 is TGTGCCAGCAGCTTAGGGACTTCACGCACAGATACGCAGTATTTT.

This chain links TRBV27 with TRBJ2-7; D is possibly TRBD2 (6 bases). The CDR3 totals 16 residues. Germline CDR1 reads MNHEY; CDR2 reads SMNVEV (reference sequence). Trimming removed 0 bases at V and 1 base at J, with 13 bases between. DNA for the CDR3: TGTGCCAGCAGTTTATCGGGCGGGGCGGGGTCCTACGAGCAGTACTTC. It encodes CASSLSGGAGSYEQYF.

V gene TRBV13 combines with J gene TRBJ2-1; D is unclear. Germline V gives CDR1 PRHDT, CDR2 FYEKMQ (reference sequence). Trimming stripped 3 bases from V and 8 bases from J, with 11 bases between. The CDR3 runs to 13 residues. The CDR3 DNA sequence: TGTGCCAGCAGCTTGTTAGTCGACTATGAGCAGTTCTTC. This sequence encodes CASSLLVDYEQFF.

This sequence joins TRBV27 and TRBJ1-1; D may be TRBD1 (6 bases). The CDR3 has 14 residues. V was cut by 7 bases and J by 3 bases, with 15 bases left in between. Germline assignment: CDR1 MNHEY and CDR2 SMNVEV (reference sequence). The CDR3 protein is CASNVIQGDTEAFF. In nucleotides, the CDR3 is TGTGCCAGCAACGTAATACAGGGCGACACTGAAGCTTTCTTT.

CDR3 sequence reads: CASSATGDYYEQYF. CDR3 bases: TGTGCCAGCAGCGCGACAGGAGACTATTACGAGCAGTACTTC. The rearrangement uses TRBV9 and TRBJ2-7, with D possibly matching TRBD1 (6 bases). This CDR3 is 14 amino acids long. The germline V gene has CDR1 SGDLS and CDR2 YYNGEE. The V end was cut by 3 bases, the J end by 4 bases, with 14 bases between. The full variable domain, in which reference TRBV9 and TRBJ2-7 provide the parts outside the CDR3, is DSGVTQTPKHLITATGQRVTLRCSPRSGDLSVYWYQQSLDQGLQFLIQYYNGEERAKGNILERFSAQQFPDLHSELNLSSLELGDSALYFCASSATGDYYEQYFGPGTRLTVT.

The V and J genes are TRBV6-5 and TRBJ2-5, with D unclear. Trimming removed 2 bases from V and 2 bases from J, with 9 bases in between. CDR1 MNHEY and CDR2 SVGAGI come from the germline V gene. The CDR3 covers 14 residues. The CDR3 loop reads CASSYRGWQETQYF. CDR3 in DNA: TGTGCCAGCAGTTACAGAGGTTGGCAAGAGACCCAGTACTTC.